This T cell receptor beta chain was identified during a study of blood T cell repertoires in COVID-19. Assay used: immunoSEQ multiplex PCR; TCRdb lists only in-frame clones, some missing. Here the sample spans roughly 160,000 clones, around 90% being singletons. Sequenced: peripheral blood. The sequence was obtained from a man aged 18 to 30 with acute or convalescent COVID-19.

CDR3 nucleotides: TGTGCCAGTAGTATTAACAGGGGTAATGAAAAACTGTTTTTT. As protein: CASSINRGNEKLFF. The gene calls are TRBV19 and TRBJ1-4; TRBD1 matches at 7 bases. Germline values: CDR1 LNHDA, CDR2 SQIVND (reference sequence). V gave up 3 bases and J gave up 4 bases; unmatched junction bases: 2. The length of the CDR3 is 14 residues.